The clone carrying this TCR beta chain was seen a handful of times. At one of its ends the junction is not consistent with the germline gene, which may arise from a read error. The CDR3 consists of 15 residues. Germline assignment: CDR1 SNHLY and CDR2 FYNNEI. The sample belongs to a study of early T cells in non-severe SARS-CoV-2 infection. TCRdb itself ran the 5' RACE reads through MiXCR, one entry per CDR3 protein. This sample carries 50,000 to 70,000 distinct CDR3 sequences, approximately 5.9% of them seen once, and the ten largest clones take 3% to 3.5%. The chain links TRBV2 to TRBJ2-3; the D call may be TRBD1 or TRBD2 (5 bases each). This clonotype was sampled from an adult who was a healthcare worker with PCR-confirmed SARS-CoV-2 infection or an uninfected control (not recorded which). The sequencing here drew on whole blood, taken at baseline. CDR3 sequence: CASTARQGPTDTQFF. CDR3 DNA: TGTGCCAGCACCGCCCGGCAGGGACCCACAGATACGCAGTTTTTT. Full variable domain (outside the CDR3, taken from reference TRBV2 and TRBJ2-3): EPEVTQTPSHQVTQMGQEVILRCVPISNHLYFYWYRQILGQKVEFLVSFYNNEISEKSEIFDDQFSVERPDGSNFTLKIRSTKLEDSAMYFCASTARQGPTDTQFFGPGTRLTVL.